These 5 T cell receptor beta chains were sequenced from one sample in a study of metastatic and nonmetastatic thyroid tumors. TCRdb called clones again from the PCR reads with MiXCR. The sample carries around 20,000 clones, about a tenth recorded once. No treatment of any kind had been given to any patient before thyroid surgery. Specimen: blood. Receptors originate from a female donor with papillary thyroid cancer or a benign thyroid nodule (not recorded which). Some clones in this sample may be carry-over from other donors' samples.

As concerns this clone: Being one base from a much bigger clone, this may be a read error. Other DNA sequences in this specimen translate into the identical CDR3. The V gene is TRBV30, the J gene TRBJ2-7; a weak D match, TRBD1 (5 bases). Trimming stripped 1 base from V and 7 bases from J, with 20 bases between. CDR3 length equals 15 residues. Germline V gives CDR1 GTSNPN, CDR2 SVGIG (reference sequence). The CDR3 DNA is TGTGCCTGGAGTGCCCCTGGACAACGTATGGGGGAGCAGTACTTC. Its protein product is CAWSAPGQRMGEQYF.

The J gene is TRBJ2-2, the V gene TRBV6-1; maybe TRBD2 (6 bases). The CDR3 has 16 residues. Germline V gene lookup returns CDR1 MNHNS and CDR2 SASEGT. Trimming left V 6 bases short and J 1 base short, with 15 bases between. DNA of the CDR3: TGTGCCAGCAGAGGACCGGGACTCCTGAACACCGGGGAGCTGTTTTTT. This encodes CASRGPGLLNTGELFF.

This clone was observed at least ten times. The chain couples TRBV27 to TRBJ2-3, with 12 nucleotides matching TRBD2. After removal of 5 bases from V and 5 bases from J, the junction contained 8 bases not matched to a gene. Germline lookup yields CDR1 MNHEY and CDR2 SMNVEV (reference sequence). The length of the CDR3 is 16 residues. CDR3 region: CASSKTSGRAGDTQYF. The CDR3 DNA reads TGTGCCAGCAGTAAGACTAGCGGGAGAGCGGGAGATACGCAGTATTTT.

This clone occurred many times. The chain combines TRBV29-1 with TRBJ2-5; D is possibly TRBD1 (5 bases). The CDR3 is 13 residues long. V lost 7 bases to trimming and J lost 1 base, with 13 bases between them. CDR1 and CDR2 from the germline V gene are SQVTM and ANQGSEA. CDR3 amino acids: CSAYRWLQETQYF. CDR3 coding DNA: TGCAGCGCCTACAGGTGGCTCCAAGAGACCCAGTACTTC.

The chain joins TRBV6-1 to TRBJ2-2; D is unresolved. The CDR3 is 12 residues long. CDR1 MNHNS and CDR2 SASEGT come from the germline V gene. V dropped 5 bases and J dropped 11 bases, with 12 bases sitting between them. For the CDR3, the DNA is TGTGCCAGCAGTCTAACAGCAGGCGAGCTGTTTTTT. It is translated as CASSLTAGELFF.